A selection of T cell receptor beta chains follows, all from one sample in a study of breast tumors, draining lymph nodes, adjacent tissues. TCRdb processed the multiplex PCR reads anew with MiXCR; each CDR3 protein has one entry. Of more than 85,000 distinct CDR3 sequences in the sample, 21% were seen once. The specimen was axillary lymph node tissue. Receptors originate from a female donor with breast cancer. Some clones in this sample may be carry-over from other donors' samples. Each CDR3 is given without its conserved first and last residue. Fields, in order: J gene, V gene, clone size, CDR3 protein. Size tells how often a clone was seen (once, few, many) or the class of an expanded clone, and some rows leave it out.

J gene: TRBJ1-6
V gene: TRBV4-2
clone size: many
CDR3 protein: ASSLRGDNSPLH

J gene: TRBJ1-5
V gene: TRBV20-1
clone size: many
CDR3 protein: SASLASDSNQPQH

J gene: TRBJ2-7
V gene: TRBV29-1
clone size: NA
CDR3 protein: SVVLAGALYEQY

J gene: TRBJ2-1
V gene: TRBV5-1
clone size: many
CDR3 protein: ASSFRDRSNEQF

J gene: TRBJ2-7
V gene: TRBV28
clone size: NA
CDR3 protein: ASSFTGTGSYEQY

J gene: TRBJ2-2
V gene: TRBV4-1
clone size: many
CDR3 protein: ASSQGQEHGELF

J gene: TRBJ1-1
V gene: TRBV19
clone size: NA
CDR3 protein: ASSAARGLHTEAF

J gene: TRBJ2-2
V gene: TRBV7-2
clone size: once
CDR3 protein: ASSLARSGESVANTGELF

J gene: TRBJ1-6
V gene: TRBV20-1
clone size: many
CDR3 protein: SASGQFYNSPLH

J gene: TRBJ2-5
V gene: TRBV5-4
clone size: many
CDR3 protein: ASSRAAGEQETQY

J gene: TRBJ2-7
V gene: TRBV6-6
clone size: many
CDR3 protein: ASRGAGGWEQY

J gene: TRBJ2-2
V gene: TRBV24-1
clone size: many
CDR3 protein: ATSVDTGELF

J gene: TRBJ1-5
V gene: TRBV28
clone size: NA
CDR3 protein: ASSFGTNQPQH

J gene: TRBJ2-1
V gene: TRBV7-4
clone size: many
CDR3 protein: AGQGLSYNEQF

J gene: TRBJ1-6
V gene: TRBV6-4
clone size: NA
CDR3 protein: ASSESAATPLH

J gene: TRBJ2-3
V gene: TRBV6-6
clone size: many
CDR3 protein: ASRGARLADTQY

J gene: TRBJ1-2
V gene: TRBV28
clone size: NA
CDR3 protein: ASSSPGTGEYGYT

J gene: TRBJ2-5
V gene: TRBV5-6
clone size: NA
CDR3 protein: ASSLPGTAQETQY

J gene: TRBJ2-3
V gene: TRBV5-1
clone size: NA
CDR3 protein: ASSLVGSATDTQY

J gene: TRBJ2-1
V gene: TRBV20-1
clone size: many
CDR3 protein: SASRDRGHNEQF

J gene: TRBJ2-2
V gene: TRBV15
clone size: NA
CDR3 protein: ATRMDRFTGELL

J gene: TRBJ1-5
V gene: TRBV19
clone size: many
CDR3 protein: ASSLRGSGNQPQH

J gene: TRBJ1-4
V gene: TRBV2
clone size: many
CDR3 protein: ASSNTGGLGEKLF

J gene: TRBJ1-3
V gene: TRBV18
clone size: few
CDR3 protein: ASSPPLGAGGNTIY

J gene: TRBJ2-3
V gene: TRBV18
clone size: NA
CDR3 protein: ASTRGYTQY

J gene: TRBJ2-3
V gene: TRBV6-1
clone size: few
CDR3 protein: ASSDRVAGGADTQY

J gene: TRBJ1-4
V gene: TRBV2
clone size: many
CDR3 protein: ASSFFLGRTNEKLF

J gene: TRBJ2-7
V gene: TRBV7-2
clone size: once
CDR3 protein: ATRGSAYERY

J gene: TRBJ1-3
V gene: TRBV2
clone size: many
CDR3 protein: ASSPGGSGNTIY

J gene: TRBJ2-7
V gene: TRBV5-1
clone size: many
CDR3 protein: ASSNYRTGVEQY

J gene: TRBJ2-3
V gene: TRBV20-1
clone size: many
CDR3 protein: SARDLGTDTQY

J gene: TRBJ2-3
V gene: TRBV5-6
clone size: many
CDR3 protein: ASTSGYTDTQY

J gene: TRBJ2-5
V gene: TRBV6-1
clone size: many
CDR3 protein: ASSEAAGLGETQY

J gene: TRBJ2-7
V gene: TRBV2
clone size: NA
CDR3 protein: ASRISGTPSYEQY

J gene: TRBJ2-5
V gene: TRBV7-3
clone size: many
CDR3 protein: ASSLYPIQETQY

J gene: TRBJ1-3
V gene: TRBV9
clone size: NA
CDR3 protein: ASSPEGSGNTIY

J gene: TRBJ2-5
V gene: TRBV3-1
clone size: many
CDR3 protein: ASSQYRNSDQY

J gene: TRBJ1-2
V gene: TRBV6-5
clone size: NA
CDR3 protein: ASLQMGTGGSYGYT

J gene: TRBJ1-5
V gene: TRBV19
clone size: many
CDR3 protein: ASSPFRDLSQPQH

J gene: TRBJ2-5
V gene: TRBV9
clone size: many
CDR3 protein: ASSVGGPEETQY

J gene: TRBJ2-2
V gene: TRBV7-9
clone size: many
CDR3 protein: ASSSTGSTGELF

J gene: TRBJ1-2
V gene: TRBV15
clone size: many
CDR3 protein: ATSRGENYGYT

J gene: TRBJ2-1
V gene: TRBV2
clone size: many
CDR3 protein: ASSDLGGGPNYNEQF

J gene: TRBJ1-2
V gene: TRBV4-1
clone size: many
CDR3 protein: ASSQVVLGTISGYT

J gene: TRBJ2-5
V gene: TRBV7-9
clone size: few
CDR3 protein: ASSLLDETQY

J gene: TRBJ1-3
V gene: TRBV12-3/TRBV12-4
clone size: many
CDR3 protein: ASSFTLGSGNTIY

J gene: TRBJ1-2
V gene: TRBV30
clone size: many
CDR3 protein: AWSEVAGYYGYT

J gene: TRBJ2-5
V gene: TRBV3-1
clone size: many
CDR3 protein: ASSQVGTLGETQY

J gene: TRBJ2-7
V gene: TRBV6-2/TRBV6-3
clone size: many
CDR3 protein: ASSYTPLAGEQY

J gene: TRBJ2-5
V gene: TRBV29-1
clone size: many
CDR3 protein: SVETPEQY

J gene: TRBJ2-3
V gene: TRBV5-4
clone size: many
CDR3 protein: ASSLGISRRRADTQY

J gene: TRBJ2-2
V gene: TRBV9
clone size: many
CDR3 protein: ASSDGRNTGELF

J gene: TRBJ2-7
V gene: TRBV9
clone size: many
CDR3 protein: ASSVSAGTYEQY

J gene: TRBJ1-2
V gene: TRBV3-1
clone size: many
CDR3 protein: ASSPTGYGYT

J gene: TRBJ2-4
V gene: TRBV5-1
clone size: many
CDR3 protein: ASSITTRSNIQY

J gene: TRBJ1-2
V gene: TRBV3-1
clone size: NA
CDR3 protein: ASSQDPGWDYGYT

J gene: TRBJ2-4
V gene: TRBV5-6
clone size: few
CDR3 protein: ASSGGVLAKNIQY

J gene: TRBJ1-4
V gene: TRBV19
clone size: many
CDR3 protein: ASSTRQGRANEKLF

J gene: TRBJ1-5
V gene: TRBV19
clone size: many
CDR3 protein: ASSIPGSNQPQH